One and the same sample provided the 16 T cell receptor beta chains below, sequenced in a study of siplizumab effects on memory and regulatory T cells. Sequenced by immunoSEQ multiplex PCR; TCRdb stores in-frame clones only, minus some. The data hold 99,000 or so clones, with roughly 94% observed a single time. Sample: non-Treg CD4+ T cells sorted from blood. The receptors here all came from a human donor in good health.

V usage is TRBV19 and J usage is TRBJ2-4, with a possible D match to TRBD1 (5 bases). V was pared by 7 bases and J by 3 bases, with 19 bases between. The length of the CDR3 is 16 residues. The germline gives CDR1 LNHDA, CDR2 SQIVND (reference sequence). The DNA of the CDR3 is TGTGCCAGTATGGGGCTTGATTCAGAGAACAAAAACATTCAGTACTTC. Protein product: CASMGLDSENKNIQYF. Filled out from reference TRBV19 and TRBJ2-4, the complete variable domain reads DGGITQSPKYLFRKEGQNVTLSCEQNLNHDAMYWYRQDPGQGLRLIYYSQIVNDFQKGDIAEGYSVSREKKESFPLTVTSAQKNPTAFYLCASMGLDSENKNIQYFGAGTRLSVL.

The gene calls are TRBV19 and TRBJ1-1; D is ambiguous. Germline-derived CDR1 and CDR2 are LNHDA and SQIVND (reference sequence). This CDR3 is 13 amino acids long. Trimming left V 5 bases short and J 0 bases short, with 7 bases between. CDR3 nucleotides: TGTGCCAGTAGTTCAGCCTTGAACACTGAAGCTTTCTTT. Its translation: CASSSALNTEAFF.

V gene TRBV10-3 combines with J gene TRBJ2-7; 7 bases fit TRBD1. With V trimmed by 6 bases and J by 3 bases, 8 bases remained unmatched. CDR1 and CDR2 from the germline V gene are ENHRY and SYGVKD. This CDR3 contains 14 residues. DNA of the CDR3: TGTGCCATCAGGCCGGGACAGTTTAACTACGAGCAGTACTTC. This codes for CAIRPGQFNYEQYF.

J is TRBJ1-5 and V is TRBV27, with TRBD1 identical over 9 bases. The V and J ends lost 4 bases and 6 bases, in that order; junction bases with no gene match: 4. CDR3 length: 14 amino acids. CDR1 and CDR2 from the germline V gene are MNHEY and SMNVEV (reference sequence). The CDR3 DNA follows: TGTGCCAGCAGTTCTAACAGGGGGCTTCAGCCCCAGCATTTT. It is translated as CASSSNRGLQPQHF.

The genes are TRBV28 and TRBJ2-1; D might be TRBD2 (5 bases). The CDR3 is 14 residues long. Looked up from germline, CDR1 is MDHEN and CDR2 is SYDVKM. V was clipped by 8 bases and J by 6 bases, with 17 bases between them. This chain's CDR3 is CASFSFGRGNEQFF. As DNA, the CDR3 is TGTGCCAGCTTTTCATTCGGCCGGGGCAATGAGCAGTTCTTC.

The V and J genes are TRBV5-4 and TRBJ1-1, with D possibly matching TRBD1 (5 bases). V gave up 5 bases and J gave up 1 base, with 12 bases separating them. Per the germline V gene, CDR1 is SGHNT and CDR2 is YYREEE (reference sequence). CDR3 size: 14 residues. CDR3 bases: TGTGCCAGCAGTCGGGGACCTCAGAACACTGAAGCTTTCTTT. This gives the protein CASSRGPQNTEAFF.

This chain links TRBV18 with TRBJ2-3, with 9 bases fitting TRBD2. The CDR3 extends over 18 amino acids. V shed 6 bases and J 0 bases; nucleotides not matched to a gene: 13. CDR1 and CDR2 (germline): KGHSH, LQKENI. CDR3 loop: CASSSGTSISHSTDTQYF. The CDR3 DNA sequence: TGTGCCAGCTCTTCCGGGACTAGCATATCGCATAGCACAGATACGCAGTATTTT.

The rearrangement uses TRBV29-1 and TRBJ2-2; 11 nucleotides line up with TRBD2. The V gene end was trimmed by 4 bases and the J gene end by 7 bases; junction bases not matched to a gene: 5. CDR3 size: 14 residues. Per germline, CDR1 SQVTM and CDR2 ANQGSEA. Here the CDR3 reads CSVATSGRVGELFF. The CDR3, as DNA: TGCAGCGTTGCAACTAGCGGGAGAGTCGGGGAGCTGTTTTTT.

The V and J genes are TRBV7-9 and TRBJ2-7; perhaps TRBD1 as D (6 bases). With 6 bases removed from V and 6 bases from J, the gap between germline ends came to 15 bases. Germline V gene sequence: CDR1 SEHNR, CDR2 FQNEAQ (reference sequence). The CDR3 is made up of 13 amino acids. CDR3: CASSGAGEGEQYF. The CDR3 region has the DNA TGTGCCAGCAGTGGGGCAGGGGAAGGCGAGCAGTACTTC. The whole variable domain, filled in from reference TRBV7-9 and TRBJ2-7, reads DTGVSQNPRHKITKRGQNVTFRCDPISEHNRLYWYRQTLGQGPEFLTYFQNEAQLEKSRLLSDRFSAERPKGSFSTLEIQRTEQGDSAMYLCASSGAGEGEQYFGPGTRLTVT.

The CDR3 region has the DNA TGCAGTGCTATTTCTAACAATGAGCAGTTCTTC. Protein: CSAISNNEQFF. The chain employs TRBV20-1 and TRBJ2-1; D call uncertain. V was cut by 4 bases and J by 5 bases, with 6 bases left in between. Germline V gives CDR1 DFQATT, CDR2 SNEGSKA (reference sequence). The CDR3 consists of 11 residues.

The chain joins TRBV18 to TRBJ1-2, with TRBD1 matching 9 bases. Germline V gene data show CDR1 as KGHSH and CDR2 as LQKENI. The CDR3 consists of 16 residues. V trimming: 3 bases; J trimming: 6 bases; junction bases outside the gene matches: 11. The CDR3 coding sequence is TGTGCCAGCTCACCGGTAACCGGGACAGGGAATAATGGCTACACCTTC. As protein: CASSPVTGTGNNGYTF.

This chain uses TRBV20-1 with TRBJ2-1, with D perhaps TRBD1 or TRBD2 (5 bases each). With 5 bases removed from V and 6 bases from J, the gap between germline ends came to 8 bases. Germline V CDR1 and CDR2: DFQATT, SNEGSKA (reference sequence). The CDR3 totals 11 residues. Here the CDR3 DNA reads TGCAGTGCTGGGACCCGCAATGAGCAGTTCTTC. It translates to CSAGTRNEQFF.

The DNA of the CDR3 is TGTGCCAGTAGTATAGCCCATCGGGGCGGGAGTGGGAACGAGCAGTACTTC. Residues: CASSIAHRGGSGNEQYF. This chain uses TRBV19 with TRBJ2-7; 7 nucleotides align to TRBD2. The CDR3 totals 17 residues. Germline-derived CDR1 and CDR2 are LNHDA and SQIVND (reference sequence). V lost 1 base, J lost 5 bases, and 14 bases stayed unmatched. The complete variable domain, with remaining parts taken from reference TRBV19 and TRBJ2-7, reads DGGITQSPKYLFRKEGQNVTLSCEQNLNHDAMYWYRQDPGQGLRLIYYSQIVNDFQKGDIAEGYSVSREKKESFPLTVTSAQKNPTAFYLCASSIAHRGGSGNEQYFGPGTRLTVT.

This chain uses TRBV28 with TRBJ2-2; D gene unclear. The CDR3 length is 16 residues. V was cut by 6 bases and J by 4 bases, with 18 bases left in between. Germline V gives CDR1 MDHEN, CDR2 SYDVKM. The CDR3 DNA sequence: TGTGCCAGCAGGTACCCGGGTAGCCGCGGCACCGGGGAGCTGTTTTTT. Its translation: CASRYPGSRGTGELFF.

This chain uses TRBV7-9 with TRBJ2-1; unclear D gene. The CDR3 runs 12 residues. Germline CDR1 is SEHNR and CDR2 is FQNEAQ (reference sequence). Trimming pared 2 bases from V and 10 bases from J, leaving 9 bases between. This CDR3 is CASSLSTGEQFF. CDR3 coding DNA: TGTGCCAGCAGCTTATCTACCGGCGAGCAGTTCTTC.

J is TRBJ2-2 and V is TRBV19; TRBD1 is a possible D gene (6 bases). The CDR3 length is 18 residues. The V and J ends lost 2 bases and 4 bases respectively, with 20 bases between them. Germline V CDR1 and CDR2: LNHDA, SQIVND (reference sequence). The DNA of the CDR3 is TGTGCCAGTAGTATAAGAATCTGGACAGAGGACGTCACCGGGGAGCTGTTTTTT. Protein product: CASSIRIWTEDVTGELFF.